This record covers a single T cell receptor beta chain. Seattle researchers signed up patients amid active infection and tracked them longitudinally. The record originates from a study of blood T cell repertoires in COVID-19. In the study overall: Acute and convalescent COVID-19 samples came from the United States, Italy and Spain. PBMCs, B-cell-depleted T cells, or T cells were the source of the cDNA or gDNA that made up the material.

In the study's own analysis: For nucleated cells, counts were estimated from reference gene primer amplification. Profiling relied on immunoSEQ multiplex PCR, and the TCRdb table lists in-frame clones only, not all of them. The V and J calls and clone size were taken over from that table, and D and trimming were inferred from the DNA. This sample carries 430,000 or so clones, about 87% of them seen once, and the ten largest clones take 0.8% to 0.9%. The sequence was collected from a man aged 18 to 30 with COVID-19, enrolled during active disease. The source material was peripheral blood.

The CDR3 spells CASSPRQGYGYTF. CDR3 DNA: TGTGCCAGCAGCCCCCGACAGGGCTATGGCTACACCTTC. The V call is TRBV11-2, the J call TRBJ1-2; 7 bases match TRBD1. The CDR3 is 13 residues long. Unmatched junction bases numbered 4, after V lost 5 bases and J lost 4 bases. Germline CDR1 reads SGHAT; CDR2 reads FQNNGV.